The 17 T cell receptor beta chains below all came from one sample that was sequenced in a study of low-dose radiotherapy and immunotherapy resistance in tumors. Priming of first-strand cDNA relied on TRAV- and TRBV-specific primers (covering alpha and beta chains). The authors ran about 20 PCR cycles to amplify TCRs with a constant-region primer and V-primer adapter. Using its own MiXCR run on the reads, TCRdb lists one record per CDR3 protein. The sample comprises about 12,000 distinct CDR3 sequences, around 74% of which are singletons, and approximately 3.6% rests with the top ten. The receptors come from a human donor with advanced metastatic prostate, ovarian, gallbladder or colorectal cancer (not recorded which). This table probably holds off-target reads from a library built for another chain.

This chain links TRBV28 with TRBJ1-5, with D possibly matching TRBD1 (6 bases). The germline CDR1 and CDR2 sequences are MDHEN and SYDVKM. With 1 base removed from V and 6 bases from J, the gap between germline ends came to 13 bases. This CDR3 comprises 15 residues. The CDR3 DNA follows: TGTGCCAGCAGTTTATTCGGGGGCGCGGTTCAGCCCCAGCATTTT. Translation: CASSLFGGAVQPQHF.

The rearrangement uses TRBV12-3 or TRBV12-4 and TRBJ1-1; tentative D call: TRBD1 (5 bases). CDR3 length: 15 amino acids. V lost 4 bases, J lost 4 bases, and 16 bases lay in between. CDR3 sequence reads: CASSSSVGEGTEAFF. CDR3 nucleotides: TGTGCCAGCAGTTCCTCGGTGGGGGAAGGCACTGAAGCTTTCTTT.

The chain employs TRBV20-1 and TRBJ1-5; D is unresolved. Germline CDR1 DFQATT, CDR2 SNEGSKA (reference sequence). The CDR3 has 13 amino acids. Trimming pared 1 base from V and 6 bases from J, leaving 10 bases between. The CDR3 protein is CSARVLGSQPQHF. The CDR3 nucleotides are TGCAGTGCTAGAGTTCTTGGGAGTCAGCCCCAGCATTTT.

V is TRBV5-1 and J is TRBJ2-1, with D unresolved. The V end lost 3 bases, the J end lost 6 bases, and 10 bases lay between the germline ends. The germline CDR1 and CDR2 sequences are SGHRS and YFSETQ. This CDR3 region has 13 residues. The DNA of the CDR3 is TGCGCCAGCAGCTCCGGACCAGCCAATGAGCAGTTCTTC. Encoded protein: CASSSGPANEQFF.

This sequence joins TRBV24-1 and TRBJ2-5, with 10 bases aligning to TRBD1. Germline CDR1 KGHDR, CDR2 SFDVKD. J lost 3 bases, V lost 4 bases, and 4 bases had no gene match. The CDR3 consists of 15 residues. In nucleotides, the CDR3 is TGTGCCACCAGTGAACCTGGGACAGGGGAAGAGACCCAGTACTTC. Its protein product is CATSEPGTGEETQYF.

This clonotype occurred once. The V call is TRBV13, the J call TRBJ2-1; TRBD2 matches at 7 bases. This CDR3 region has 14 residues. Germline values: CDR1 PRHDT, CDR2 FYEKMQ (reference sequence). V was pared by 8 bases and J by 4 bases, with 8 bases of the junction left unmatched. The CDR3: CASGLGGSYNEQFF. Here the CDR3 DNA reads TGTGCCAGCGGACTGGGGGGGAGTTACAATGAGCAGTTCTTC.

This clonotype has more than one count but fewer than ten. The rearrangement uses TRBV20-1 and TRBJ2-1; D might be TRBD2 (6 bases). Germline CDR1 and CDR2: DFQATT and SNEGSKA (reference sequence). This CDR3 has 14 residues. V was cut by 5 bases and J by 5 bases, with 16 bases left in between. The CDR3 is CSASLRERNNEQFF. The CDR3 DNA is TGCAGTGCTTCCCTACGGGAGCGAAACAATGAGCAGTTCTTC.

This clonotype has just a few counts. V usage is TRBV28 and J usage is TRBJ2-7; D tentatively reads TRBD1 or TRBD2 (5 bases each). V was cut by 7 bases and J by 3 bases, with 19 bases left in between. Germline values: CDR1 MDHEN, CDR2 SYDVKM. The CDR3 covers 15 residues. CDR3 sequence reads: CASTPPLWGSYEQYF. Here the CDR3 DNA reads TGTGCCAGCACGCCCCCCCTATGGGGGAGCTACGAGCAGTACTTC.

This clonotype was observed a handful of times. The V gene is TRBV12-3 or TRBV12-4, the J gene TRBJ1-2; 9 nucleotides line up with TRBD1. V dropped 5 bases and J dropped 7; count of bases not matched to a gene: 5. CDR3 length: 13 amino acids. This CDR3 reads CASSITGGRGYTF. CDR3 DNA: TGTGCCAGCAGTATCACAGGGGGCCGTGGCTACACCTTC.

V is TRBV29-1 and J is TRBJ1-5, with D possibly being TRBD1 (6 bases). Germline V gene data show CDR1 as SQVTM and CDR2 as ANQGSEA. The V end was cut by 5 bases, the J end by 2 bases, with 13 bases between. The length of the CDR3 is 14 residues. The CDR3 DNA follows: TGCAGCGTTCTACAGGGTAACGGCAATCAGCCCCAGCATTTT. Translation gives CSVLQGNGNQPQHF.

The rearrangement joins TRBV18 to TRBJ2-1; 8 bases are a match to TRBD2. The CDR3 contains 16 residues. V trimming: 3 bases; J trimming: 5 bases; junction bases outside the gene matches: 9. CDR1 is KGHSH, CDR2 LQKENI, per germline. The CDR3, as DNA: TGTGCCAGCTCACCCTCGAGGGTAGCGGGAAACAATGAGCAGTTCTTC. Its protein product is CASSPSRVAGNNEQFF.

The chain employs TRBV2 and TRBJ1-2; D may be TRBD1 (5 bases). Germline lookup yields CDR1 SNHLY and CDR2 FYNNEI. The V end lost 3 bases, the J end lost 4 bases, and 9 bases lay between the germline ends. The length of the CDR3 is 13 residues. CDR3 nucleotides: TGTGCCAGCAGTGACCAGGGACTCTATGGCTACACCTTC. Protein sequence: CASSDQGLYGYTF.

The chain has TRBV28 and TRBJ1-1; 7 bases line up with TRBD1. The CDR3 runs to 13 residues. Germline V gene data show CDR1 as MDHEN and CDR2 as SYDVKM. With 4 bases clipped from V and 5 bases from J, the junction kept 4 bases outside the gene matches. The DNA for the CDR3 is TGTGCCAGCAGTTCAGGGGGTTGGACTGAAGCTTTCTTT. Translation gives CASSSGGWTEAFF.

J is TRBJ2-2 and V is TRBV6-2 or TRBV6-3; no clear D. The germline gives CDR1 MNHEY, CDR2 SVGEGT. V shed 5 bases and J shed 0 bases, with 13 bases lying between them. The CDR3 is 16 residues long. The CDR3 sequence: CASSADGSANTGELFF. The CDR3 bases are TGTGCCAGCAGTGCCGATGGCAGCGCGAACACCGGGGAGCTGTTTTTT.

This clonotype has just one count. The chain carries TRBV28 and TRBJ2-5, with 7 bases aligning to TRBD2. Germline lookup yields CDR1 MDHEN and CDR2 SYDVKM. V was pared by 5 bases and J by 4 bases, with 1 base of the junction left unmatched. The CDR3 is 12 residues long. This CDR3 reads CASSRGVETQYF. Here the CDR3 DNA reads TGTGCCAGCAGTCGGGGGGTAGAGACCCAGTACTTC.

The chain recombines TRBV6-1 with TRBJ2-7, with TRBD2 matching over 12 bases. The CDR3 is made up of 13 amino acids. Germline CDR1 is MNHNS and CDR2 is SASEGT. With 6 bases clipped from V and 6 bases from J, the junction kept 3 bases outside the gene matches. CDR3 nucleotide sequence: TGTGCCAGCAGCCCGGGACTAGCGGGCGAGCAGTACTTC. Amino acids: CASSPGLAGEQYF.

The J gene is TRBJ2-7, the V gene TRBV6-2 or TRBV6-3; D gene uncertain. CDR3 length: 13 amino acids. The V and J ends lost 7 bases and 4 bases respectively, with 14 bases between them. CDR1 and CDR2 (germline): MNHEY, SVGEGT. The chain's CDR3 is CASTSRREYEQYF. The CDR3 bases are TGTGCCAGCACAAGTAGACGCGAATACGAGCAGTACTTC.